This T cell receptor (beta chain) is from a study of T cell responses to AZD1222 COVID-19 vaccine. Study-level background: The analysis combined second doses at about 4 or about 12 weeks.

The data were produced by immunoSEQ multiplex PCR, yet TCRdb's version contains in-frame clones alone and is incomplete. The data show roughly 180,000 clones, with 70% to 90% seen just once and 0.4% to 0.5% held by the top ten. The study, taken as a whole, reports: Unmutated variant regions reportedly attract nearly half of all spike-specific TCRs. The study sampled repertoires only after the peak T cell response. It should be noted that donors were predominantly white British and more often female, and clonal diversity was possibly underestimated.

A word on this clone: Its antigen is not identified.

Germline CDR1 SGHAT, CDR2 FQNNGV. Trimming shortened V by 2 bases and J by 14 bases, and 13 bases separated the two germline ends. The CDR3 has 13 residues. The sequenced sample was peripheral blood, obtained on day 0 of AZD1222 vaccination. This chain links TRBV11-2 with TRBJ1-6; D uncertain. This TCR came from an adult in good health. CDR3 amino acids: CASSLRVSQALHF. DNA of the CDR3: TGTGCCAGCAGCTTAAGGGTCAGTCAGGCCCTCCACTTT.